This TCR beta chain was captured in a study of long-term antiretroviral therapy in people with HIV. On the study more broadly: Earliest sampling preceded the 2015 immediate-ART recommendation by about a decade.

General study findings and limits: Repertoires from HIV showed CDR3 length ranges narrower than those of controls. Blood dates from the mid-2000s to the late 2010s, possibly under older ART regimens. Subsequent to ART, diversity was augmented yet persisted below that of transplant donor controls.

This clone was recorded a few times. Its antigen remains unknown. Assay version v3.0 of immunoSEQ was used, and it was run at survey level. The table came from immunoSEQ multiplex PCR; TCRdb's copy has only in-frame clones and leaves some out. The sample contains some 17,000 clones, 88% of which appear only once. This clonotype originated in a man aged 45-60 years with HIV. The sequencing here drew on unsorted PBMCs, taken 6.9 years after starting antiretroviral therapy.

CDR3 loop: CASSLFGTGVATGELFF. CDR3 DNA: TGTGCCAGCAGCTTATTCGGGACAGGGGTGGCCACCGGGGAGCTGTTTTTT. The rearrangement joins TRBV7-3 to TRBJ2-2; TRBD1 agrees at 10 bases. V was clipped by 2 bases and J by 4 bases; unmatched bases: 7. The CDR3 spans 17 residues. Germline CDR1 reads SGHTA; CDR2 reads FQGTGA.